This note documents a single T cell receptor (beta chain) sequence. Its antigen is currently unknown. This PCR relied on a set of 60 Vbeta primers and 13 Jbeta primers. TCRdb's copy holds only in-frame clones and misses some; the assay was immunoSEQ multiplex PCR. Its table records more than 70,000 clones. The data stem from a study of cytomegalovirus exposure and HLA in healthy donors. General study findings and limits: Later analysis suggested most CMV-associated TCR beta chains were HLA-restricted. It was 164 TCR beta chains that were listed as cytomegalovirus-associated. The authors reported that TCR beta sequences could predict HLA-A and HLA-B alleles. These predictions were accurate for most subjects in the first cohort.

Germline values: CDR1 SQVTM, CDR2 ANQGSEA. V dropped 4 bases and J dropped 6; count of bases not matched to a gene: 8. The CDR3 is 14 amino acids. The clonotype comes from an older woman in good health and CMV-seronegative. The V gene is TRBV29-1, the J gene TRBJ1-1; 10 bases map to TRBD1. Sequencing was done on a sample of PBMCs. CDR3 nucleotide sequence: TGCAGCGTTGGCCGGGACAGGGGCAGACCTGAAGCTTTCTTT. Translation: CSVGRDRGRPEAFF.